These 32 T cell receptor beta chains were all obtained from the same sample, sequenced in a study of cytomegalovirus exposure and HLA in healthy donors. Use of 60 Vbeta and 13 Jbeta primers characterized the PCR. Profiling relied on immunoSEQ multiplex PCR, and the TCRdb table lists in-frame clones only, not all of them. The sample has about 190,000 clones; approximately 88% are singletons. The material sequenced was PBMCs. These receptor sequences come from a boy between 2 and 10 years old in good health and CMV-seronegative.

This rearrangement joins TRBV5-4 to TRBJ2-5, with TRBD1 matching over 10 bases. CDR1 and CDR2 from the germline V gene are SGHNT and YYREEE (reference sequence). After removal of 0 bases from V and 5 bases from J, the junction contained 10 bases not matched to a gene. The CDR3 has 17 amino acids. CDR3 amino acids: CASSLDRTGGGLETQYF. In nucleotides, the CDR3 is TGTGCCAGCAGCTTGGACCGGACAGGGGGGGGATTGGAGACCCAGTACTTC.

The gene calls are TRBV19 and TRBJ2-1; 7 nucleotides align to TRBD2. The length of the CDR3 is 13 residues. Per germline, CDR1 LNHDA and CDR2 SQIVND (reference sequence). V dropped 6 bases and J dropped 5; count of bases not matched to a gene: 4. The CDR3 DNA follows: TGTGCCAGTAGGGGAGGGACGGACAATGAGCAGTTCTTC. This sequence encodes CASRGGTDNEQFF. Filled out from reference TRBV19 and TRBJ2-1, the complete variable domain reads DGGITQSPKYLFRKEGQNVTLSCEQNLNHDAMYWYRQDPGQGLRLIYYSQIVNDFQKGDIAEGYSVSREKKESFPLTVTSAQKNPTAFYLCASRGGTDNEQFFGPGTRLTVL.

The genes are TRBV7-2 and TRBJ2-7, with 8 nucleotides matching TRBD1. Germline loops: CDR1 SGHTA, CDR2 FQGNSA. This CDR3 is 15 amino acids long. After removal of 5 bases from V and 5 bases from J, the junction contained 11 bases not matched to a gene. CDR3 in DNA: TGTGCCAGCAGCCGGGACAGGTGGAGCTTTAACGAGCAGTACTTC. Residues: CASSRDRWSFNEQYF.

This chain uses TRBV25-1 with TRBJ2-1; TRBD2 agrees at 8 bases. Germline assignment: CDR1 MGHDK and CDR2 SYGVNS. Trimming cost V 2 bases and J 4 bases; bases outside gene matches: 7. The CDR3 has 16 residues. CDR3 DNA: TGTGCCAGCAGTGAACGGGGAGCGGGGGCGTACAATGAGCAGTTCTTC. Protein product: CASSERGAGAYNEQFF.

The J gene is TRBJ2-1, the V gene TRBV7-6, with 9 bases that match TRBD2. Germline assignment: CDR1 SGHVS and CDR2 FNYEAQ. The length of the CDR3 is 16 residues. With 1 base clipped from V and 4 bases from J, the junction kept 5 bases outside the gene matches. Written as DNA, the CDR3 is TGTGCCAGCAGCTTAGGAGCGGGAGGCCCTTACAATGAGCAGTTCTTC. It codes for CASSLGAGGPYNEQFF.

The chain couples TRBV13 to TRBJ1-1, with 9 positions matching TRBD1. The V gene end was trimmed by 4 bases and the J gene end by 3 bases; junction bases not matched to a gene: 9. Germline CDR1 is PRHDT and CDR2 is FYEKMQ (reference sequence). The CDR3 totals 16 residues. The CDR3 nucleotides read TGTGCCAGCAGCTCTCCTGTCCGGACAGGGGACACTGAAGCTTTCTTT. It translates to CASSSPVRTGDTEAFF. Full variable domain (missing parts from reference TRBV13 and TRBJ1-1): AAGVIQSPRHLIKEKRETATLKCYPIPRHDTVYWYQQGPGQDPQFLISFYEKMQSDKGSIPDRFSAQQFSDYHSELNMSSLELGDSALYFCASSSPVRTGDTEAFFGQGTRLTVV.

The rearrangement joins TRBV5-4 to TRBJ2-2, with 13 bases that match TRBD2. The V and J ends lost 3 bases and 7 bases, in that order; junction bases with no gene match: 6. The CDR3 loop spans 16 amino acids. Per the germline V gene, CDR1 is SGHNT and CDR2 is YYREEE (reference sequence). CDR3 region: CASSSGLAGEIGELFF. The CDR3 DNA follows: TGTGCCAGCAGCTCAGGACTAGCGGGAGAAATCGGGGAGCTGTTTTTT.

The CDR3 nucleotides read TGTGCCAGTAGTGCCAGGGGGCACCCCGAACAAGAGACCCAGTACTTC. Protein sequence: CASSARGHPEQETQYF. This chain joins TRBV19 and TRBJ2-5; 8 positions agree with TRBD1. The CDR3 is made up of 16 amino acids. Per germline, CDR1 LNHDA and CDR2 SQIVND (reference sequence). With V trimmed by 5 bases and J by 2 bases, 10 bases remained unmatched.

The chain combines TRBV29-1 with TRBJ2-5; weak D call: TRBD1 (7 bases). CDR1 and CDR2 (germline): SQVTM, ANQGSEA. The ends were cut back, 5 bases at V and 5 bases at J, with 15 bases in the middle. There are 13 residues in the CDR3. The CDR3 DNA reads TGCAGCGTTCAGGCGGGGACAGATGAGACCCAGTACTTC. Protein: CSVQAGTDETQYF.

The rearrangement joins TRBV5-1 to TRBJ1-2; TRBD1 is a possible D gene (5 bases). Germline assignment: CDR1 SGHRS and CDR2 YFSETQ. CDR3 length: 16 residues. Trimming shortened V by 0 bases and J by 4 bases, and 16 bases separated the two germline ends. CDR3 loop: CASSLDVGQGGYGYTF. Here the CDR3 DNA reads TGCGCCAGCAGCTTGGATGTAGGGCAGGGCGGCTATGGCTACACCTTC.

The rearrangement links TRBV7-9 to TRBJ2-2; D perhaps matches TRBD1 (6 bases). The CDR3 has 13 residues. The V and J ends lost 3 bases and 5 bases respectively, with 7 bases between them. Germline values: CDR1 SEHNR, CDR2 FQNEAQ (reference sequence). CDR3 loop: CASSFRGTGELFF. CDR3 coding DNA: TGTGCCAGCAGCTTTAGGGGGACCGGGGAGCTGTTTTTT. The variable domain in full, completed from reference TRBV7-9 and TRBJ2-2, reads DTGVSQNPRHKITKRGQNVTFRCDPISEHNRLYWYRQTLGQGPEFLTYFQNEAQLEKSRLLSDRFSAERPKGSFSTLEIQRTEQGDSAMYLCASSFRGTGELFFGEGSRLTVL.

This chain joins TRBV30 and TRBJ1-6; perhaps TRBD1 as D (6 bases). CDR3 length: 14 residues. V shed 5 bases and J shed 0 bases, with 8 bases lying between them. Germline CDR1 and CDR2: GTSNPN and SVGIG (reference sequence). The CDR3 bases are TGTGCCTGGGACAGGAGCTCCTATAATTCACCCCTCCACTTT. Translated: CAWDRSSYNSPLHF.

The J gene is TRBJ2-3, the V gene TRBV6-6, with 8 bases aligning to TRBD1. The CDR3 is made up of 15 amino acids. Per the germline V gene, CDR1 is MNHNY and CDR2 is SVGAGI (reference sequence). With 4 bases clipped from V and 0 bases from J, the junction kept 3 bases outside the gene matches. The CDR3 sequence: CASSSRTGSTDTQYF. The CDR3 DNA follows: TGTGCCAGCAGTTCCCGGACAGGGAGCACAGATACGCAGTATTTT.

V and J are TRBV9 and TRBJ2-6; the D gene is possibly TRBD1 (5 bases). The germline V gene encodes CDR1 SGDLS and CDR2 YYNGEE. The CDR3 runs 15 residues. V was clipped by 3 bases and J by 0 bases, with 7 bases between them. This CDR3 is CASSGRDSGANVLTF. The CDR3 bases are TGTGCCAGCAGCGGCAGGGACTCTGGGGCCAACGTCCTGACTTTC.

The chain links TRBV5-4 to TRBJ1-2, with TRBD1 matching over 8 bases. Trimming cost V 2 bases and J 3 bases; bases outside gene matches: 3. Germline CDR1 and CDR2: SGHNT and YYREEE (reference sequence). The CDR3 contains 14 residues. This chain's CDR3 is CASSFLDRDYGYTF. CDR3 coding DNA: TGTGCCAGCAGCTTCTTGGACAGGGACTATGGCTACACCTTC.

The chain uses TRBV10-2 and TRBJ1-1, with TRBD1 matching 8 bases. CDR1 WSHSY and CDR2 SAAADI come from the germline V gene. The CDR3 runs to 14 residues. Trimming at V came to 2 bases and at J to 5 bases, leaving 4 bases not matched to a gene. The CDR3 loop is CASSETGGNTEAFF. The CDR3, as DNA: TGCGCCAGCAGTGAGACAGGGGGGAATACTGAAGCTTTCTTT.

This clone appeared a few times. The chain combines TRBV18 with TRBJ2-3; 10 positions match TRBD2. With V trimmed by 4 bases and J by 4 bases, 17 bases remained unmatched. CDR1 is KGHSH and CDR2 is LQKENI in the germline V gene. CDR3 size: 19 residues. Written as DNA, the CDR3 is TGTGCCAGCTCACGCCCGGGACTAGCGTCAGTGAGTGTCCCAGATACGCAGTATTTT. This sequence encodes CASSRPGLASVSVPDTQYF.

The CDR3: CASLGMSGSSDTQYF. CDR3 in DNA: TGTGCCAGCTTAGGGATGAGCGGTAGTAGTGATACGCAGTATTTT. V gene TRBV27 combines with J gene TRBJ2-3, with D possibly being TRBD2 (5 bases). The CDR3 extends over 15 amino acids. The germline V gene encodes CDR1 MNHEY and CDR2 SMNVEV (reference sequence). The germline V and J ends were trimmed by 8 bases and 6 bases, with 21 bases remaining between them.

This clone was detected only a few times. V is TRBV29-1 and J is TRBJ1-2; D remains ambiguous. From germline, CDR1 is SQVTM and CDR2 ANQGSEA. Trimming removed 4 bases from V and 1 base from J, with 10 bases in between. This CDR3 comprises 13 residues. This CDR3 reads CSVVRDYNYGYTF. DNA of the CDR3: TGCAGCGTTGTCCGAGACTATAACTATGGCTACACCTTC.

V and J are TRBV30 and TRBJ2-7; 9 bases map to TRBD1. Germline V CDR1 and CDR2: GTSNPN, SVGIG (reference sequence). V was pared by 5 bases and J by 3 bases, with 5 bases of the junction left unmatched. The CDR3 consists of 13 residues. The CDR3 loop is CAWRDRVLYEQYF. The CDR3 DNA sequence: TGTGCCTGGCGGGACAGGGTCCTCTACGAGCAGTACTTC. The complete variable domain, with remaining parts taken from reference TRBV30 and TRBJ2-7, reads SQTIHQWPATLVQPVGSPLSLECTVEGTSNPNLYWYRQAAGRGLQLLFYSVGIGQISSEVPQNLSASRPQDRQFILSSKKLLLSDSGFYLCAWRDRVLYEQYFGPGTRLTVT.

The V gene is TRBV27, the J gene TRBJ1-2, with 8 bases fitting TRBD1. The germline V gene encodes CDR1 MNHEY and CDR2 SMNVEV (reference sequence). V was pared by 5 bases and J by 0 bases, with 5 bases of the junction left unmatched. The CDR3 extends over 15 amino acids. This CDR3 is CASSPQGAANYGYTF. The CDR3 nucleotides read TGTGCCAGCAGTCCCCAGGGGGCGGCTAACTATGGCTACACCTTC.

The V and J genes are TRBV27 and TRBJ2-1; D may be TRBD1 (5 bases). V lost 0 bases and J lost 7, with 10 bases in between. Germline V gene data show CDR1 as MNHEY and CDR2 as SMNVEV (reference sequence). The CDR3 extends over 14 amino acids. The CDR3 here is CASSLSFAGNEQFF. CDR3 nucleotide sequence: TGTGCCAGCAGTTTATCGTTCGCAGGGAATGAGCAGTTCTTC.

V is TRBV4-1 and J is TRBJ1-5; the D is unclear. This CDR3 contains 12 residues. The germline V and J ends were trimmed by 1 base and 8 bases, with 6 bases remaining between them. CDR1 and CDR2 from the germline V gene are MGHRA and YSYEKL. CDR3 amino acids: CASSQGGKPQHF. The CDR3 DNA reads as TGCGCCAGCAGCCAAGGAGGGAAGCCCCAGCATTTT.

The genes are TRBV6-5 and TRBJ2-7; 8 bases fit TRBD2. This CDR3 region has 15 residues. V was clipped by 6 bases and J by 0 bases; unmatched bases: 7. Germline CDR1 and CDR2: MNHEY and SVGAGI. The CDR3 coding sequence is TGTGCCAGCAGCACGTGGGCGGGGGGCTCCTACGAGCAGTACGTC. It codes for CASSTWAGGSYEQYV.

This sequence joins TRBV7-2 and TRBJ2-2; 11 bases agree with TRBD2. CDR1 SGHTA and CDR2 FQGNSA come from the germline V gene. The CDR3 totals 16 residues. The junction had 9 bases not matched to a gene; V was cut back by 8 bases and J by 4 bases. CDR3 region: CASLQASGRRTGELFF. The CDR3 DNA follows: TGTGCCAGCCTACAGGCTAGCGGGAGGCGCACCGGGGAGCTGTTTTTT. Full variable domain (missing parts from reference TRBV7-2 and TRBJ2-2): GAGVSQSPSNKVTEKGKDVELRCDPISGHTALYWYRQSLGQGLEFLIYFQGNSAPDKSGLPSDRFSAERTGGSVSTLTIQRTQQEDSAVYLCASLQASGRRTGELFFGEGSRLTVL.

The V gene is TRBV4-2, the J gene TRBJ2-1; 9 bases fit TRBD1. Germline V CDR1 and CDR2: LGHNA, YNFKEQ. This CDR3 region has 15 residues. V shed 3 bases and J 7 bases; nucleotides not matched to a gene: 7. CDR3 coding DNA: TGTGCCAGCAGCCAGCCGGGACAGGGTCGAAATGAGCAGTTCTTC. Encoded protein: CASSQPGQGRNEQFF.

The rearrangement links TRBV25-1 to TRBJ2-1; no firm D call. The CDR3 consists of 13 residues. Germline V lookup: CDR1 MGHDK, CDR2 SYGVNS. The V and J ends lost 3 bases and 7 bases respectively, with 10 bases between them. CDR3 protein: CASSDSSANEQFF. In DNA form, the CDR3 reads TGTGCCAGCAGTGATTCCAGCGCGAATGAGCAGTTCTTC. Filled out from reference TRBV25-1 and TRBJ2-1, the complete variable domain reads EADIYQTPRYLVIGTGKKITLECSQTMGHDKMYWYQQDPGMELHLIHYSYGVNSTEKGDLSSESTVSRIRTEHFPLTLESARPSHTSQYLCASSDSSANEQFFGPGTRLTVL.

The chain joins TRBV29-1 to TRBJ2-5, with 9 positions matching TRBD2. The CDR3 sequence is 16 residues long. V trimming: 0 bases; J trimming: 4 bases; junction bases outside the gene matches: 9. Germline V gene data show CDR1 as SQVTM and CDR2 as ANQGSEA. As DNA, the CDR3 is TGCAGCGTTGAAGATCTTCTGCGGGGGGGCGGAGAGACCCAGTACTTC. Translated: CSVEDLLRGGGETQYF.

This chain links TRBV6-5 with TRBJ1-2, with a weak D call TRBD1 (5 bases). CDR1 is MNHEY and CDR2 is SVGAGI in the germline V gene. The CDR3 is made up of 11 amino acids. V lost 7 bases and J 3 bases, leaving 6 bases between the germline ends. CDR3 region: CASTGYYGYTF. CDR3 sequence (DNA): TGTGCCAGCACAGGGTACTATGGCTACACCTTC.

The chain has TRBV5-6 and TRBJ1-2; a weak D match, TRBD1 (5 bases). This CDR3 region has 15 residues. Trimming shortened V by 0 bases and J by 2 bases, and 11 bases separated the two germline ends. The germline V gene has CDR1 SGHDT and CDR2 YYEEEE. The CDR3 sequence: CASSLVAGENYGYTF. For the CDR3, the DNA is TGTGCCAGCAGCTTGGTGGCGGGGGAAAACTATGGCTACACCTTC.

The chain carries TRBV30 and TRBJ2-1; D ambiguous. The V gene's germline CDR1 is GTSNPN and CDR2 SVGIG (reference sequence). CDR3 size: 13 residues. V gave up 0 bases and J gave up 7 bases, with 10 bases separating them. The chain's CDR3 is CAWSVNNENEQFF. CDR3 nucleotides: TGTGCCTGGAGTGTTAACAATGAAAATGAGCAGTTCTTC. Full variable domain (missing parts from reference TRBV30 and TRBJ2-1): SQTIHQWPATLVQPVGSPLSLECTVEGTSNPNLYWYRQAAGRGLQLLFYSVGIGQISSEVPQNLSASRPQDRQFILSSKKLLLSDSGFYLCAWSVNNENEQFFGPGTRLTVL.

This clone was detected only a few times. The chain links TRBV4-2 to TRBJ1-2; no firm D call. The CDR3 sequence is 17 residues long. V dropped 0 bases and J dropped 8 bases, with 22 bases sitting between them. CDR1 is LGHNA, CDR2 YNFKEQ, per germline. CDR3 DNA: TGTGCCAGCAGCCAAGATAGGTACAAGGAGAAGGCGGAGGGCTACACCTTC. Translated: CASSQDRYKEKAEGYTF.